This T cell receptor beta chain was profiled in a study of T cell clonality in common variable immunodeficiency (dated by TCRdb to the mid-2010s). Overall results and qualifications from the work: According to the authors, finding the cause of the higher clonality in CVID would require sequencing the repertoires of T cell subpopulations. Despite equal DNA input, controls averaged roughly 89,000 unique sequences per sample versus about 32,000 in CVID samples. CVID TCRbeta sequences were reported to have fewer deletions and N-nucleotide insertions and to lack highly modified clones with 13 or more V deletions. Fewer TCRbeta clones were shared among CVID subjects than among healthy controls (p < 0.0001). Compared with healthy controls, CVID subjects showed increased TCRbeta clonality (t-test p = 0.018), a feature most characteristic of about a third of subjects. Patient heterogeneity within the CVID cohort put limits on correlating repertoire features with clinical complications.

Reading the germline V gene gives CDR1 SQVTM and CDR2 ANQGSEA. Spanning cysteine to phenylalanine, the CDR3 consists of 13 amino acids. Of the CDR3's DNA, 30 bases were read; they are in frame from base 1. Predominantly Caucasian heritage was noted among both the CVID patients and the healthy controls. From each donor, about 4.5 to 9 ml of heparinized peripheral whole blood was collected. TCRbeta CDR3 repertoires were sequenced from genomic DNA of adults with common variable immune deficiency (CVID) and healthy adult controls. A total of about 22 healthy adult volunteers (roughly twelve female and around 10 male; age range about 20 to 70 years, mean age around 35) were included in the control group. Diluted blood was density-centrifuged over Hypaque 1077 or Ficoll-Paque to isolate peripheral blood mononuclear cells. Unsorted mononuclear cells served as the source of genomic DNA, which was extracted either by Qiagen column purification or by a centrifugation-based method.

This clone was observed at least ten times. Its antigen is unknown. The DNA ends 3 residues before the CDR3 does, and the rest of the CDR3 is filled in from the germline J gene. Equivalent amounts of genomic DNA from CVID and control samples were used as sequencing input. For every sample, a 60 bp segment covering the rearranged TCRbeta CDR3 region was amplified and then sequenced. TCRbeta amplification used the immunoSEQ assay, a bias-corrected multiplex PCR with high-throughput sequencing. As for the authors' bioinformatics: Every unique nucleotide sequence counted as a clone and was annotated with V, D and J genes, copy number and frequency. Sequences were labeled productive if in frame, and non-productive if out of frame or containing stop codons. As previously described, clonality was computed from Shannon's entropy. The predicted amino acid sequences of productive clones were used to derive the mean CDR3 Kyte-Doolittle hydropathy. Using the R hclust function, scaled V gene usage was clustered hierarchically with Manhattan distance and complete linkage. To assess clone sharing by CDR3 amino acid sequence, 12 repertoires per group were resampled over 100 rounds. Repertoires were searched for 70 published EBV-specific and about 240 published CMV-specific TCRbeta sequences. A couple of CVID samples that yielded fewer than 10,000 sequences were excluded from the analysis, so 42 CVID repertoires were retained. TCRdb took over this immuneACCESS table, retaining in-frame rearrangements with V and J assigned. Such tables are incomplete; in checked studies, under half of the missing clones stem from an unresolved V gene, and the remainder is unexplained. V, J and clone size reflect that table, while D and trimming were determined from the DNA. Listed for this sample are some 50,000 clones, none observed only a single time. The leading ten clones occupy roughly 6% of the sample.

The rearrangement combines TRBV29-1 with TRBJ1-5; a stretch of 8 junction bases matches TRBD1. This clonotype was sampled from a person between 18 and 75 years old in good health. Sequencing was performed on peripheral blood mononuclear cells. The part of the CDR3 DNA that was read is TGCAGCGTACAGGACAGGGCCAATCTACCC. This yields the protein CSVQDRANLP. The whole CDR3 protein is CSVQDRANLPQHF.